This entry lists 25 T cell receptor beta chains sequenced from one sample in a study of shared clonotypes between healthy human individuals. This table comes from immunoSEQ multiplex PCR, and its TCRdb copy is limited to in-frame clones, with some not included. The sample lists 2 million to 3 million clones, over 85% occurring once. Source material: naive CD4+ T cells from PBMCs. Subset given: CD45RA+ positively selected. The receptors stem from a man between 18 and 35 years old in good health. Some clones in this sample may be carry-over from other donors' samples.

The V call is TRBV19, the J call TRBJ2-5; D gene uncertain. This CDR3 is 14 amino acids long. Trimming shortened V by 3 bases and J by 2 bases, and 10 bases separated the two germline ends. The germline V gene has CDR1 LNHDA and CDR2 SQIVND (reference sequence). CDR3 sequence: CASSMAREQETQYF. CDR3 coding DNA: TGTGCCAGTAGTATGGCTAGAGAACAAGAGACCCAGTACTTC.

The gene calls are TRBV5-1 and TRBJ2-7; D is possibly TRBD1 (5 bases). This CDR3 contains 13 residues. CDR1 SGHRS and CDR2 YFSETQ come from the germline V gene. V dropped 3 bases and J dropped 4 bases, with 11 bases sitting between them. The CDR3 loop is CASSSTVSYEQYF. The CDR3 DNA follows: TGCGCCAGCAGCTCGACAGTGAGTTACGAGCAGTACTTC.

The V gene is TRBV5-1, the J gene TRBJ2-7, with 14 positions matching TRBD2. Germline V gives CDR1 SGHRS, CDR2 YFSETQ. Trimming removed 0 bases from V and 6 bases from J; junction bases left unmatched: 5. This CDR3 has 16 amino acids. This chain's CDR3 is CASSLGTSGGRREQYF. DNA of the CDR3: TGCGCCAGCAGCTTGGGGACTAGCGGGGGGCGGCGCGAGCAGTACTTC.

This clone appeared a single time. The chain joins TRBV6-1 to TRBJ1-4; possibly TRBD1 for D (5 bases). Trimming shortened V by 2 bases and J by 8 bases, and 12 bases separated the two germline ends. This CDR3 is built from 14 residues. Per the germline V gene, CDR1 is MNHNS and CDR2 is SASEGT. CDR3: CASSENFEGEKLFF. The CDR3 DNA is TGTGCCAGCAGTGAAAACTTCGAGGGGGAAAAACTGTTTTTT.

V and J are TRBV29-1 and TRBJ2-1; 9 nucleotides align to TRBD2. This CDR3 is built from 13 residues. The germline CDR1 and CDR2 sequences are SQVTM and ANQGSEA. Unmatched junction bases numbered 4, after V lost 6 bases and J lost 4 bases. The CDR3 reads CSVPAGGYNEQFF. The CDR3 DNA reads as TGCAGCGTCCCCGCGGGGGGGTACAATGAGCAGTTCTTC.

J is TRBJ2-2 and V is TRBV11-2; D uncertain. This CDR3 region has 16 residues. V was trimmed by 4 bases and J by 1 base, leaving 13 bases between them. Germline lookup yields CDR1 SGHAT and CDR2 FQNNGV. The CDR3 sequence: CASSSHLLVNTGELFF. CDR3 sequence (DNA): TGTGCCAGCAGCTCACATTTGCTCGTGAACACCGGGGAGCTGTTTTTT.

DNA for the CDR3: TGTGCCAGCAGCGTGACTAGCGGGAGGGAGCATGAGCAGTTCTTC. Its translation: CASSVTSGREHEQFF. The chain carries TRBV9 and TRBJ2-1; TRBD2 aligns across 14 bases. The V and J ends lost 2 bases and 8 bases, in that order; junction bases with no gene match: 3. The germline V gene encodes CDR1 SGDLS and CDR2 YYNGEE. The CDR3 runs 15 residues.

This clone was detected only once. The V and J genes are TRBV15 and TRBJ2-1, with 11 positions matching TRBD1. CDR1 is LNHNV, CDR2 YYDKDF, per germline (reference sequence). The trim removed 5 bases at V and 15 bases at J, leaving 9 bases unmatched. The CDR3 contains 13 residues. CDR3 loop: CATSWGQGDYLFF. CDR3 coding DNA: TGTGCCACCAGCTGGGGACAGGGGGATTATCTGTTCTTC.

This clone was seen just once. In the same sample, other DNA sequences code for this CDR3. This chain joins TRBV5-1 and TRBJ2-3, with TRBD1 as a possible D gene (6 bases). The V gene's germline CDR1 is SGHRS and CDR2 YFSETQ. This CDR3 is built from 16 residues. Deletions cut 0 bases from V and 0 bases from J, with 11 bases between. Written as DNA, the CDR3 is TGCGCCAGCAGCTTGGGGGCAGGGGCTAGCACAGATACGCAGTATTTT. This sequence encodes CASSLGAGASTDTQYF.

This clone was recorded only once. The chain links TRBV5-1 to TRBJ2-3; weak D call: TRBD2 (6 bases). Between the trimmed V and J ends, which lost 3 bases and 5 bases, there was a span of 19 bases. CDR3 length equals 16 residues. Germline V lookup: CDR1 SGHRS, CDR2 YFSETQ. The CDR3 DNA reads TGCGCCAGCAGCTCCTACGACTCTGGGGGAGGAGATACGCAGTATTTT. Protein product: CASSSYDSGGGDTQYF.

The V call is TRBV30, the J call TRBJ2-3; D not resolved. This CDR3 is built from 16 residues. The V gene lost 2 bases and the J gene lost 2 bases, with 17 bases spanning the gap. Germline V gene data show CDR1 as GTSNPN and CDR2 as SVGIG (reference sequence). CDR3 sequence (DNA): TGTGCCTGGAGTTTAGAGCTAGTTGTCCCCACAGATACGCAGTATTTT. This gives the protein CAWSLELVVPTDTQYF.

The chain joins TRBV5-1 to TRBJ2-3; TRBD2 matches 7 bases. The V gene's germline CDR1 is SGHRS and CDR2 YFSETQ. V shed 0 bases, J shed 4 bases, and the junction held 5 bases outside the gene matches. The CDR3 is 15 residues long. This CDR3 reads CASSLVSGGADTQYF. The CDR3 nucleotides are TGCGCCAGCAGCTTGGTATCGGGAGGCGCAGATACGCAGTATTTT.

The chain links TRBV5-1 to TRBJ2-7, with D perhaps being TRBD1 or TRBD2 (5 bases each). CDR3 length: 14 residues. Germline V gene sequence: CDR1 SGHRS, CDR2 YFSETQ. V lost 4 bases to trimming and J lost 5 bases, with 16 bases between them. CDR3 bases: TGCGCCAGCAGCCCGGGGCCAGGAGAAAACGAGCAGTACTTC. Its translation is CASSPGPGENEQYF.

V usage is TRBV9 and J usage is TRBJ2-1, with 7 positions matching TRBD1. V dropped 5 bases and J dropped 5; count of bases not matched to a gene: 10. The CDR3 covers 15 residues. CDR1 is SGDLS and CDR2 is YYNGEE in the germline V gene. The DNA of the CDR3 is TGTGCCAGCAGTCCTGACAGGGTTCTCAACAATGAGCAGTTCTTC. Translation: CASSPDRVLNNEQFF.

The rearrangement uses TRBV6-1 and TRBJ1-4, with no clear D. Germline values: CDR1 MNHNS, CDR2 SASEGT. This CDR3 comprises 15 residues. The germline V and J ends were trimmed by 8 bases and 4 bases, with 17 bases remaining between them. This CDR3 reads CASGPTWTYNEKLFF. CDR3 nucleotides: TGTGCCAGCGGTCCAACTTGGACCTATAATGAAAAACTGTTTTTT.

This clone has only one observation. The same CDR3 can be traced to other DNA sequences in this sample. V gene TRBV2 combines with J gene TRBJ2-5; D perhaps matches TRBD2 (5 bases). Trimming stripped 6 bases from V and 1 base from J, with 9 bases between. The CDR3 consists of 13 residues. Per the germline V gene, CDR1 is SNHLY and CDR2 is FYNNEI. This CDR3 reads CASSGAVQETQYF. CDR3 DNA sequence: TGTGCCAGCAGCGGAGCGGTCCAAGAGACCCAGTACTTC.

This chain connects TRBV9 to TRBJ2-1, with TRBD2 matching 10 bases. This CDR3 has 16 residues. Germline CDR1 SGDLS, CDR2 YYNGEE. The J segment lost 0 bases and the V segment lost 4 bases, leaving 4 bases of the junction unmatched. CDR3 in DNA: TGTGCCAGCAGCCCGAGCGGGAGGGCCTCCTACAATGAGCAGTTCTTC. It is translated as CASSPSGRASYNEQFF.

V is TRBV7-2 and J is TRBJ1-5; D gene ambiguous. Germline CDR1 is SGHTA and CDR2 is FQGNSA. There are 16 residues in the CDR3. V was cut by 5 bases and J by 2 bases, with 16 bases left in between. In DNA form, the CDR3 reads TGTGCCAGCAGCCGCCAAGTTATCTGGGGCAATCAGCCCCAGCATTTT. As protein: CASSRQVIWGNQPQHF. Filled out from reference TRBV7-2 and TRBJ1-5, the complete variable domain reads GAGVSQSPSNKVTEKGKDVELRCDPISGHTALYWYRQSLGQGLEFLIYFQGNSAPDKSGLPSDRFSAERTGGSVSTLTIQRTQQEDSAVYLCASSRQVIWGNQPQHFGDGTRLSIL.

This rearrangement joins TRBV11-2 to TRBJ2-7; possible D gene TRBD2, 6 bases. Germline values: CDR1 SGHAT, CDR2 FQNNGV. This CDR3 is built from 14 residues. V was trimmed by 5 bases and J by 6 bases, leaving 17 bases between them. The CDR3 loop is CASSQIGGFPEQYF. In DNA form, the CDR3 reads TGTGCCAGCAGCCAAATTGGGGGGTTTCCCGAGCAGTACTTC.

The V and J genes are TRBV20-1 and TRBJ1-1; D gene uncertain. CDR1 DFQATT and CDR2 SNEGSKA come from the germline V gene (reference sequence). The CDR3 is 11 residues long. Deletions cut 5 bases from V and 8 bases from J, with 12 bases between. In DNA, the CDR3 is TGCAGTGCTTTAAACACGCTGGAAGCTTTCTTT. Its protein product is CSALNTLEAFF.

The CDR3 here is CASSIGAASTDTQYF. CDR3 coding DNA: TGTGCCAGTAGTATAGGGGCAGCGAGCACAGATACGCAGTATTTT. The chain couples TRBV19 to TRBJ2-3; no clear D. The CDR3 covers 15 residues. Looked up from germline, CDR1 is LNHDA and CDR2 is SQIVND (reference sequence). Trimming removed 1 base at V and 0 bases at J, with 8 bases between.

The gene calls are TRBV9 and TRBJ2-1, with D perhaps given as TRBD1 or TRBD2 (5 bases each). Trimming took 0 bases from V and 0 from J, leaving 13 bases between them. The CDR3 runs 17 residues. Germline V CDR1 and CDR2: SGDLS, YYNGEE. The CDR3 nucleotides are TGTGCCAGCAGCGTAGCTATTGGGGGTAGCTCCTACAATGAGCAGTTCTTC. This encodes CASSVAIGGSSYNEQFF. The full variable domain, with the rest looked up from reference TRBV9 and TRBJ2-1, is DSGVTQTPKHLITATGQRVTLRCSPRSGDLSVYWYQQSLDQGLQFLIQYYNGEERAKGNILERFSAQQFPDLHSELNLSSLELGDSALYFCASSVAIGGSSYNEQFFGPGTRLTVL.

The V gene is TRBV25-1, the J gene TRBJ1-1; D uncertain. The germline CDR1 and CDR2 sequences are MGHDK and SYGVNS. CDR3 size: 14 residues. V lost 4 bases and J 4 bases, leaving 13 bases between the germline ends. The CDR3 coding sequence is TGTGCCAGCAGTGGCCTTGGTTTTGGCACTGAAGCTTTCTTT. Translation: CASSGLGFGTEAFF.

V gene TRBV2 combines with J gene TRBJ2-1, with 11 bases matching TRBD2. The germline gives CDR1 SNHLY, CDR2 FYNNEI. The CDR3 has 15 residues. V was pared by 8 bases and J by 7 bases, with 10 bases of the junction left unmatched. CDR3 loop: CASQLLAGAANEQFF. The CDR3 nucleotides read TGTGCCAGCCAGTTACTAGCGGGAGCGGCGAATGAGCAGTTCTTC.

The gene calls are TRBV28 and TRBJ2-2, with unresolved D. Germline V gene lookup returns CDR1 MDHEN and CDR2 SYDVKM. The CDR3 length is 12 residues. V lost 2 bases, J lost 4 bases, and 2 bases lay in between. The CDR3 region has the DNA TGTGCCAGCAGTTTACCCACCGGGGAGCTGTTTTTT. Amino acids: CASSLPTGELFF.